This TCR beta chain is from a study of T-cell memory formation after mild COVID-19 (dated by TCRdb to about 2021). Regarding the study in general: TCR sequence clusters from the two donors were largely donor specific. In a couple of donors, T-cell clones that expanded and contracted after mild COVID-19 were tracked by sequencing TCRalpha and TCRbeta repertoires over time. The cohort was made up of two young adult volunteers, one female and one male, who were previously healthy. What the authors observed across the whole study: Clones that contracted from day 15 to 85 showed balanced CD4/CD8 phenotypes, whereas a second wave of clones that expanded from day 15 to 37 leaned towards CD4+. Some responding clones were detected in pre-infection memory, suggesting pre-existing cross-reactive memory T cells joined the SARS-CoV-2 response. The study included only a couple of mild cases, and larger cohorts that include severe cases with pre-infection samples were judged to be necessary. Contracting CD4+ clones were found mainly in CM and EM memory subsets, while CD8+ clones were enriched in EMRA. The second-wave clones that peaked on day 37 were not confirmed to be SARS-CoV-2 specific.

Ficoll-Paque density gradient centrifugation was used to isolate PBMCs. As regards this clonotype: This receptor's antigen is unknown. There are no base qualities to consult, and no much larger clone falls within one base.

TCRdb records Illumina NovaSeq 6000 as the sequencer. Using 5'RACE with constant-segment primers, TCRalpha and TCRbeta cDNA libraries were constructed, with sample barcodes and unique molecular identifiers added in the process. RNA was extracted from every sample with Trizol reagent. Library amplification was performed in two PCR steps, and a second sample barcode and Illumina TruSeq adapters were introduced in the second step. Sequencing of libraries was performed on an Illumina NovaSeq with 2 x 150 bp paired-end reads. Per the original workflow: With migec v1.2.7, reads were demultiplexed and then collapsed into UMI-guided consensus sequences. Using mixcr v2.1.11, UMI consensuses were aligned to TRA and TRB V and J templates and then assembled into clonotypes. Clonotypes were classified as expanded or contracted when called significant by both edgeR and NoisET, with noise models trained on biological replicates. For edgeR calls, a false discovery rate-adjusted p below 0.01 and a log2 fold-change threshold of 1 were applied. As an exploratory analysis of dynamics, max-normalized trajectories of the 1000 most abundant clonotypes were examined by PCA with hierarchical clustering. Separately sequenced CD4+ and CD8+ repertoires were used to assign the CD4 or CD8 phenotype of responding clones. TCRdb trimmed public reads at Q25 via fastp, called clones via MiXCR and kept in-frame beta chains. Each CDR3 protein gets just one entry, which takes the most common genes and DNA from the rows behind it. The V and J calls shown here were made by TCRdb, not taken from the authors' results. For this sample there are 350,000 to 500,000 distinct CDR3 sequences; approximately 18% appear just once. Jointly, the top ten make up roughly 21% of the sample.

V was cut back by 1 base and J by 8 bases, leaving a gap of 8 bases between them. The germline V gene encodes CDR1 LGHNA and CDR2 YSLEER. The CDR3 runs 13 residues from the cysteine to the phenylalanine. Just CDR3 DNA is preserved here, 39 bases in frame from base 1. The clonotype originates from a man aged 18 to 35 who had mild COVID-19 (a few samples of this study predate the infection). The sample titles of this study are shuffled in the database, so cell type and time point are left out; the donor was told from shared clones. The chain was built from TRBV4-3 and TRBJ1-4; TRBD1 is a weak D gene call, 5 bases matching. Material for sequencing was PBMCs or a T cell subset sorted from them (not recorded which). The DNA sequence is TGCGCCAGCAGCCAAGCCAGGGACGAAAAACTGTTTTTT. It translates as CASSQARDEKLFF.